These 16 T cell receptor beta chains share one sample of origin, sequenced in a study of blood T cell repertoires in COVID-19. TCRdb's table, derived via immunoSEQ multiplex PCR, lists solely in-frame clones and lacks some. The table includes 76,000 or so clones, around nine tenths detected once. Sequencing was carried out using peripheral blood. The receptors derive from a man aged 30 to 39 with acute or convalescent COVID-19.

This clone occurred once. The CDR3 region has the DNA TGCGCCAGCAGCTTCGCTAGCGGGAGTGCAGATACGCAGTATTTT. Its protein is CASSFASGSADTQYF. This chain connects TRBV5-1 to TRBJ2-3, with 10 bases matching TRBD2. The trim removed 2 bases at V and 4 bases at J, leaving 4 bases unmatched. The CDR3 totals 15 residues. CDR1 and CDR2 from the germline V gene are SGHRS and YFSETQ.

This rearrangement joins TRBV5-1 to TRBJ2-3, with D possibly TRBD2 on 5 matching bases. The length of the CDR3 is 14 residues. V was pared by 1 base and J by 2 bases, with 8 bases between. Germline-derived CDR1 and CDR2 are SGHRS and YFSETQ. The CDR3: CASSLLRATDTQYF. The DNA of the CDR3 is TGCGCCAGCAGCTTGTTGCGGGCCACAGATACGCAGTATTTT.

The rearrangement uses TRBV30 and TRBJ2-1; D not resolved. The length of the CDR3 is 15 residues. V was cut by 0 bases and J by 4 bases, with 13 bases left in between. Germline assignment: CDR1 GTSNPN and CDR2 SVGIG (reference sequence). Here the CDR3 reads CAWSVDGGIYNEQFF. The CDR3 region has the DNA TGTGCCTGGAGTGTAGACGGCGGTATTTACAATGAGCAGTTCTTC.

The chain is built from TRBV7-6 and TRBJ2-1, with D tentatively TRBD2 (5 bases). CDR1 and CDR2 (germline): SGHVS, FNYEAQ. Trimming removed 1 base from V and 9 bases from J, with 10 bases in between. This CDR3 is 13 amino acids long. The CDR3 DNA reads as TGTGCCAGCAGCTTAGTAAGCGGTGTTGAGCAGTTCTTC. It yields the protein CASSLVSGVEQFF.

CDR3 sequence: CASNGGRVGEQYF. The CDR3 bases are TGTGCCAGCAACGGCGGGAGGGTTGGGGAGCAGTACTTC. This rearrangement joins TRBV28 to TRBJ2-7; 9 positions agree with TRBD2. CDR1 is MDHEN and CDR2 is SYDVKM in the germline V gene. The CDR3 loop spans 13 amino acids. Trimming took 7 bases from V and 7 from J; bases not matched to a gene: 8.

This clone has more than one count but fewer than ten. The chain recombines TRBV9 with TRBJ1-6; TRBD1 matches at 7 bases. CDR3 length: 15 amino acids. CDR1 and CDR2 (germline): SGDLS, YYNGEE. J lost 7 bases, V lost 3 bases, and 7 bases had no gene match. The CDR3 region has the DNA TGTGCCAGCAGCGATTCCGGGACAGCCAATTCACCCCTCCACTTT. Encoded protein: CASSDSGTANSPLHF. The full variable domain, with the rest looked up from reference TRBV9 and TRBJ1-6, is DSGVTQTPKHLITATGQRVTLRCSPRSGDLSVYWYQQSLDQGLQFLIQYYNGEERAKGNILERFSAQQFPDLHSELNLSSLELGDSALYFCASSDSGTANSPLHFGNGTRLTVT.

The V call is TRBV6-6, the J call TRBJ1-2; 9 nucleotides line up with TRBD1. CDR3 size: 13 residues. Germline V gene sequence: CDR1 MNHNY, CDR2 SVGAGI (reference sequence). J gave up 5 bases and V 7 bases, and 5 bases lay outside the gene matches. CDR3 bases: TGTGCCAGCATCACCGGGACAGGGTATGGCTACACCTTC. Translated, it gives CASITGTGYGYTF.

This chain links TRBV9 with TRBJ2-2; D perhaps matches TRBD2 (6 bases). Germline assignment: CDR1 SGDLS and CDR2 YYNGEE. CDR3 length equals 13 residues. The germline V and J ends were trimmed by 3 bases and 7 bases, with 10 bases remaining between them. CDR3 region: CASSGGTSGELFF. Written as DNA, the CDR3 is TGTGCCAGCAGCGGCGGGACGAGCGGGGAGCTGTTTTTT. Using reference TRBV9 and TRBJ2-2 for the parts outside the CDR3, the full variable domain is DSGVTQTPKHLITATGQRVTLRCSPRSGDLSVYWYQQSLDQGLQFLIQYYNGEERAKGNILERFSAQQFPDLHSELNLSSLELGDSALYFCASSGGTSGELFFGEGSRLTVL.

The V and J genes are TRBV5-6 and TRBJ2-4, with 8 bases fitting TRBD1. V dropped 4 bases and J dropped 0; count of bases not matched to a gene: 3. The CDR3 loop spans 15 amino acids. CDR1 is SGHDT and CDR2 is YYEEEE in the germline V gene. CDR3 sequence: CASSLDREAKNIQYF. The CDR3 coding sequence is TGTGCCAGCAGCCTGGACAGGGAAGCCAAAAACATTCAGTACTTC.

V usage is TRBV7-9 and J usage is TRBJ2-2, with 8 bases lining up with TRBD1. Germline V gives CDR1 SEHNR, CDR2 FQNEAQ (reference sequence). The CDR3 has 15 amino acids. V lost 3 bases to trimming and J lost 2 bases; unmatched junction nucleotides: 2. The CDR3 reads CASSLAGGNTGELFF. The DNA of the CDR3 is TGTGCCAGCAGCTTGGCAGGGGGCAACACCGGGGAGCTGTTTTTT.

J is TRBJ1-2 and V is TRBV3-1 (or the pseudogene TRBV3-2); 9 nucleotides align to TRBD1. There are 16 residues in the CDR3. Trimming at V came to 3 bases and at J to 5 bases, leaving 10 bases not matched to a gene. Per germline, CDR1 LGHDT and CDR2 YNNKEL (reference sequence). CDR3 nucleotide sequence: TGTGCCAGCAGCCACCCGGGACAGGGCTCCTTTTATGGCTACACCTTC. Protein: CASSHPGQGSFYGYTF.

The chain employs TRBV2 and TRBJ1-1; no definite D call. There are 14 residues in the CDR3. Germline V gene sequence: CDR1 SNHLY, CDR2 FYNNEI. Trimming stripped 4 bases from V and 5 bases from J, with 14 bases between. The chain's CDR3 is CASSGHQTRTEAFF. The CDR3 DNA reads as TGTGCCAGCAGTGGCCACCAGACTCGAACTGAAGCTTTCTTT.

In its sample, this clone was seen a few times. The gene calls are TRBV19 and TRBJ2-2, with D tentatively TRBD2 (6 bases). The CDR3 runs to 17 residues. V was clipped by 3 bases and J by 2 bases, with 16 bases between them. Germline V gene lookup returns CDR1 LNHDA and CDR2 SQIVND (reference sequence). The CDR3 loop reads CASSIWGVSDNTGELFF. CDR3 coding DNA: TGTGCCAGTAGTATCTGGGGGGTCTCGGACAACACCGGGGAGCTGTTTTTT.

The V call is TRBV30, the J call TRBJ2-1, with 10 positions matching TRBD2. With V trimmed by 7 bases and J by 5 bases, 8 bases remained unmatched. The length of the CDR3 is 14 residues. Germline V gene lookup returns CDR1 GTSNPN and CDR2 SVGIG (reference sequence). This CDR3 reads CAYEPGLANNEQFF. CDR3 coding DNA: TGTGCCTACGAACCGGGACTAGCGAACAATGAGCAGTTCTTC.

The chain employs TRBV18 and TRBJ1-4, with TRBD1 matching over 7 bases. Trimming cost V 5 bases and J 4 bases; bases outside gene matches: 1. Germline CDR1 KGHSH, CDR2 LQKENI. There are 13 residues in the CDR3. The DNA for the CDR3 is TGTGCCAGCTCAAGGGACAGTAATGAAAAACTGTTTTTT. This translates into CASSRDSNEKLFF.

The V gene is TRBV6-2 or TRBV6-3, the J gene TRBJ2-1; 15 nucleotides align to TRBD2. This CDR3 has 18 residues. Germline V gene data show CDR1 as MNHEY and CDR2 as SVGEGT. Losses at the gene ends were 6 bases for V and 0 bases for J; bases not matched to a gene: 6. This CDR3 is CASSLGTSGGSSYNEQFF. The CDR3 DNA follows: TGTGCCAGCAGCCTCGGGACTAGCGGGGGGAGCTCCTACAATGAGCAGTTCTTC.